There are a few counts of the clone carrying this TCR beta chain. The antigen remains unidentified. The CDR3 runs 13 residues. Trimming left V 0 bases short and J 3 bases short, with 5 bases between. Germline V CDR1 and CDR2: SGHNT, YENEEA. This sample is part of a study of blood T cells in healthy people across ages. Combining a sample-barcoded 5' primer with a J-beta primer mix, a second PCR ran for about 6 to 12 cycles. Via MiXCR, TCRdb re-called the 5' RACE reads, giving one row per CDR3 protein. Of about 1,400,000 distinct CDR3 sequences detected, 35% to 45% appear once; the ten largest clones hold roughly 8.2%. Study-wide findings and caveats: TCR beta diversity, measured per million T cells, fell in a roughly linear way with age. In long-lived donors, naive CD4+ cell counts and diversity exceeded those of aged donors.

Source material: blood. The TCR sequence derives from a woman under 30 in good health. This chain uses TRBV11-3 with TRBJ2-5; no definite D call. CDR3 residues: CASSLETEETQYF. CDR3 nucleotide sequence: TGTGCCAGCAGCTTAGAAACTGAAGAGACCCAGTACTTC.